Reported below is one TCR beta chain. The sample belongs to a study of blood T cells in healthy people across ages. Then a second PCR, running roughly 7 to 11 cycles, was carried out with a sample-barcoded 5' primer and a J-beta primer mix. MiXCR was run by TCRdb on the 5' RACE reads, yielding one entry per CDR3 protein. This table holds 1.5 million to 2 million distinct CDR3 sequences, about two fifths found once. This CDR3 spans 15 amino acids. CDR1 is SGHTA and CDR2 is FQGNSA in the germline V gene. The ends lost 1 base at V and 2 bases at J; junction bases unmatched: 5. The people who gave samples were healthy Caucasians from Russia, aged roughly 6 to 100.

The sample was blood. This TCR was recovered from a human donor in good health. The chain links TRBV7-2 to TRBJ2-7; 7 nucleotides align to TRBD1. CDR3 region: CASSLVGTVPYEQYF. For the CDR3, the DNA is TGTGCCAGCAGCTTAGTAGGGACAGTTCCCTACGAGCAGTACTTC.